The 27 T cell receptor beta chains below were found in one sample sequenced in a study of blood T cell repertoires in COVID-19. Only in-frame clones appear in the TCRdb table, and some are missing; sequencing was by immunoSEQ multiplex PCR. The sample carries roughly 250,000 clones, 70% to 90% recorded once. The material sequenced was peripheral blood. The receptor set was obtained from a woman aged 40 to 49 who had recovered from COVID-19.

The chain couples TRBV10-3 to TRBJ2-5; D perhaps matches TRBD1 (6 bases). Looked up from germline, CDR1 is ENHRY and CDR2 is SYGVKD. The germline V and J ends were trimmed by 3 bases and 2 bases, with 19 bases remaining between them. The CDR3 covers 17 residues. The CDR3 loop reads CAISDLPGTSAQETQYF. CDR3 in DNA: TGTGCCATCAGTGACTTACCCGGGACATCGGCTCAAGAGACCCAGTACTTC.

The J gene is TRBJ1-3, the V gene TRBV30; the D is unclear. Trimming removed 1 base at V and 3 bases at J, with 13 bases between. This CDR3 has 15 amino acids. Germline loops: CDR1 GTSNPN, CDR2 SVGIG (reference sequence). Written as DNA, the CDR3 is TGTGCCTGGAGTGGGCGGGGTGGATATGGAAACACCATATATTTT. Protein: CAWSGRGGYGNTIYF.

The rearrangement links TRBV28 to TRBJ2-7, with TRBD1 matching 7 bases. Germline values: CDR1 MDHEN, CDR2 SYDVKM. The CDR3 runs to 13 residues. V lost 6 bases and J lost 1; bases outside the gene matches: 3. This CDR3 is CASSQTGSYEQYF. The CDR3 DNA reads TGTGCCAGCAGCCAGACAGGGTCCTACGAGCAGTACTTC.

This clone has a single count. This rearrangement joins TRBV6-5 to TRBJ1-2; the D gene is possibly TRBD1 (6 bases). The V end was cut by 7 bases, the J end by 4 bases, with 19 bases between. The CDR3 runs to 15 residues. The germline V gene encodes CDR1 MNHEY and CDR2 SVGAGI. CDR3 DNA sequence: TGTGCCAGCACCCCAGGGGTCGGACCCCTCTATGGCTACACCTTC. Translating gives CASTPGVGPLYGYTF.

The genes are TRBV29-1 and TRBJ2-7; 10 positions match TRBD2. The germline CDR1 and CDR2 sequences are SQVTM and ANQGSEA. Germline trimming cut 4 bases from V and 5 bases from J; bases unmatched to any gene: 5. The CDR3 totals 13 residues. The CDR3 region is CSVGGLALNEQYF. Written as DNA, the CDR3 is TGCAGCGTTGGGGGACTAGCGCTGAACGAGCAGTACTTC.

The V call is TRBV6-2 or TRBV6-3, the J call TRBJ2-2; 7 bases match TRBD2. Trimming took 5 bases from V and 5 from J; bases not matched to a gene: 11. Germline-derived CDR1 and CDR2 are MNHEY and SVGEGT. The CDR3 has 16 amino acids. DNA of the CDR3: TGTGCCAGCAGTCGGAGCGGGGCCCGGGAGACCGGGGAGCTGTTTTTT. Translated, it gives CASSRSGARETGELFF.

The chain carries TRBV18 and TRBJ1-2, with TRBD1 matching 12 bases. With 3 bases clipped from V and 8 bases from J, the junction kept 10 bases outside the gene matches. Germline V gives CDR1 KGHSH, CDR2 LQKENI. The CDR3 loop spans 16 amino acids. CDR3 coding DNA: TGTGCCAGCTCACCCTTCGGGACAGGGGGCGCGGAGGGCTACACCTTC. This translates into CASSPFGTGGAEGYTF.

The V call is TRBV29-1, the J call TRBJ2-7; D might be TRBD1 (5 bases). The CDR3 consists of 11 residues. Germline CDR1 SQVTM, CDR2 ANQGSEA. V gave up 4 bases and J gave up 3 bases, with 7 bases separating them. This CDR3 reads CSVVDSYEQYF. In DNA, the CDR3 is TGCAGCGTTGTTGACAGCTACGAGCAGTACTTC.

J is TRBJ2-7 and V is TRBV14, with D perhaps matching TRBD1 (6 bases). Germline V gene sequence: CDR1 SGHDN, CDR2 FVKESK. V was shortened by 6 bases and J by 0 bases, with 12 bases between the two germline ends. There are 14 residues in the CDR3. The DNA for the CDR3 is TGTGCCAGCAGTCGTGACAGGATCTCCTACGAGCAGTACTTC. Translating it yields CASSRDRISYEQYF.

V usage is TRBV4-1 and J usage is TRBJ2-3, with 10 bases matching TRBD1. Trimming at V came to 1 base and at J to 2 bases, leaving 6 bases not matched to a gene. The CDR3 has 17 residues. Germline CDR1 is MGHRA and CDR2 is YSYEKL. CDR3 sequence: CASSQAGTGATTDTQYF. The CDR3 DNA is TGCGCCAGCAGCCAAGCAGGGACAGGGGCCACCACAGATACGCAGTATTTT.

This chain links TRBV11-3 with TRBJ2-1; 9 bases map to TRBD1. Germline CDR1 is SGHNT and CDR2 is YENEEA. The CDR3 is 14 residues long. V gave up 5 bases and J gave up 8 bases; unmatched junction bases: 7. CDR3 in amino acids: CASSRGDRVDEQFF. CDR3 DNA: TGTGCCAGCAGCCGGGGGGACAGGGTCGATGAGCAGTTCTTC.

This rearrangement joins TRBV19 to TRBJ2-1, with 9 bases identical to TRBD1. CDR3 size: 14 residues. Germline V gene sequence: CDR1 LNHDA, CDR2 SQIVND (reference sequence). V lost 5 bases to trimming and J lost 8 bases; unmatched junction nucleotides: 7. CDR3 region: CASSGRDRVYEQFF. The CDR3 DNA reads TGTGCCAGTAGTGGCCGGGACAGGGTATATGAGCAGTTCTTC.

This chain joins TRBV9 and TRBJ2-1, with 8 bases matching TRBD2. Germline values: CDR1 SGDLS, CDR2 YYNGEE. The CDR3 runs to 14 residues. Here the CDR3 reads CVGEAGASYNEQFF. DNA of the CDR3: TGTGTCGGGGAAGCGGGAGCATCCTACAATGAGCAGTTCTTC.

The chain uses TRBV5-1 and TRBJ2-3; TRBD1 matches 9 bases. The CDR3 contains 15 residues. The ends lost 0 bases at V and 3 bases at J; junction bases unmatched: 2. The germline CDR1 and CDR2 sequences are SGHRS and YFSETQ. This CDR3 is CASSLGDRDTDTQYF. In DNA, the CDR3 is TGCGCCAGCAGCTTGGGGGACAGGGATACAGATACGCAGTATTTT.

The rearrangement uses TRBV6-5 and TRBJ1-3, with a weak D call TRBD1 (6 bases). V lost 3 bases and J 2 bases, leaving 11 bases between the germline ends. CDR3 length: 15 residues. CDR1 and CDR2 (germline): MNHEY, SVGAGI. The CDR3 spells CASSYRAGAGNTIYF. The CDR3 region has the DNA TGTGCCAGCAGTTATCGGGCAGGGGCTGGAAACACCATATATTTT.

The gene calls are TRBV4-1 and TRBJ2-2; tentatively, D is TRBD1 (5 bases). This CDR3 region has 15 residues. V was cut by 1 base and J by 4 bases, with 10 bases left in between. Germline CDR1 is MGHRA and CDR2 is YSYEKL. CDR3 region: CASSQGAGLTGELFF. The CDR3 DNA follows: TGCGCCAGCAGCCAAGGAGCAGGGCTCACCGGGGAGCTGTTTTTT.

The chain is built from TRBV4-3 and TRBJ1-3; a possible D gene is TRBD1 (6 bases). V was trimmed by 1 base and J by 8 bases, leaving 15 bases between them. The CDR3 runs 15 residues. Germline assignment: CDR1 LGHNA and CDR2 YSLEER. DNA of the CDR3: TGCGCCAGCAGCCAAGTGGGGGCAGGGGTTGACACCATATATTTT. It translates to CASSQVGAGVDTIYF.

The gene calls are TRBV6-5 and TRBJ2-5; 7 positions match TRBD1. The CDR3 has 13 residues. CDR1 MNHEY and CDR2 SVGAGI come from the germline V gene. Trimming at V came to 4 bases and at J to 5 bases, leaving 4 bases not matched to a gene. CDR3 in DNA: TGTGCCAGCAGTTCCGACAGGGAGGAGACCCAGTACTTC. Translating gives CASSSDREETQYF.

This clone was recorded only once. The chain links TRBV5-8 to TRBJ2-6, with 7 positions matching TRBD2. The J segment lost 2 bases and the V segment lost 4 bases, leaving 12 bases of the junction unmatched. Germline V gene data show CDR1 as SGHTS and CDR2 as YDEGEE. This CDR3 comprises 18 residues. DNA of the CDR3: TGTGCCAGCAGCGCGGGTTCCCTTACTAGCGCTGGGGCCAACGTCCTGACTTTC. Its translation is CASSAGSLTSAGANVLTF. The full variable domain, its missing parts supplied by reference TRBV5-8 and TRBJ2-6, is EAGVTQSPTHLIKTRGQQATLRCSPISGHTSVYWYQQALGLGLQFLLWYDEGEERNRGNFPPRFSGRQFPNYSSELNVNALELEDSALYLCASSAGSLTSAGANVLTFGAGSRLTVL.

The chain couples TRBV9 to TRBJ2-3; maybe TRBD2 (7 bases). The CDR3 is 16 residues long. V lost 4 bases and J lost 1, with 16 bases in between. Germline V gene sequence: CDR1 SGDLS, CDR2 YYNGEE. This chain's CDR3 is CASSPIGGRGTDTQYF. The DNA of the CDR3 is TGTGCCAGCAGCCCGATCGGGGGGCGAGGCACAGATACGCAGTATTTT.

The chain has TRBV12-5 and TRBJ2-1; 14 bases align to TRBD2. The CDR3 extends over 16 amino acids. After removal of 6 bases from V and 4 bases from J, the junction contained 5 bases not matched to a gene. CDR1 and CDR2 from the germline V gene are LGHNT and FRNRAP. In DNA, the CDR3 is TGTGCTAGTGGAAAGACTAGCGGGGGGGCATACAATGAGCAGTTCTTC. It yields the protein CASGKTSGGAYNEQFF. Using reference TRBV12-5 and TRBJ2-1 for the parts outside the CDR3, the full variable domain is DARVTQTPRHKVTEMGQEVTMRCQPILGHNTVFWYRQTMMQGLELLAYFRNRAPLDDSGMPKDRFSAEMPDATLATLKIQPSEPRDSAVYFCASGKTSGGAYNEQFFGPGTRLTVL.

V usage is TRBV19 and J usage is TRBJ2-7; possible D gene TRBD2, 5 bases. Trimming took off 5 bases at V and 2 bases at J, with 10 bases between the two ends. Germline loops: CDR1 LNHDA, CDR2 SQIVND (reference sequence). The CDR3 sequence is 13 residues long. CDR3 region: CASSVEAAYEQYF. The CDR3 nucleotides are TGTGCCAGTAGTGTGGAGGCCGCCTACGAGCAGTACTTC.

The chain couples TRBV20-1 to TRBJ2-1, with a possible D match to TRBD1 (5 bases). The CDR3 sequence is 12 residues long. Germline lookup yields CDR1 DFQATT and CDR2 SNEGSKA (reference sequence). Trimming left V 3 bases short and J 6 bases short, with 9 bases between. CDR3 DNA sequence: TGCAGTGCTAGTGGGGCAGTCAATGAGCAGTTCTTC. It is translated as CSASGAVNEQFF.

This clone is a singleton in its sample. This chain connects TRBV19 to TRBJ1-2; D might be TRBD1 (6 bases). CDR1 and CDR2 from the germline V gene are LNHDA and SQIVND (reference sequence). Trimming left V 3 bases short and J 6 bases short, with 11 bases between. The CDR3 covers 13 residues. CDR3 in amino acids: CASSITGNHGYTF. CDR3 in DNA: TGTGCCAGTAGTATTACAGGGAACCATGGCTACACCTTC. Full variable domain (remainder filled in from reference TRBV19 and TRBJ1-2): DGGITQSPKYLFRKEGQNVTLSCEQNLNHDAMYWYRQDPGQGLRLIYYSQIVNDFQKGDIAEGYSVSREKKESFPLTVTSAQKNPTAFYLCASSITGNHGYTFGSGTRLTVV.

V and J are TRBV11-2 and TRBJ2-3, with D maybe TRBD1 (6 bases). The CDR3 loop spans 15 amino acids. V lost 5 bases and J 4 bases, leaving 16 bases between the germline ends. The germline V gene encodes CDR1 SGHAT and CDR2 FQNNGV. CDR3 loop: CASSQGSGFADTQYF. For the CDR3, the DNA is TGTGCCAGCAGCCAGGGGTCGGGGTTCGCAGATACGCAGTATTTT.

J is TRBJ2-1 and V is TRBV27; 7 bases are a match to TRBD2. The J segment lost 5 bases and the V segment lost 5 bases, leaving 6 bases of the junction unmatched. CDR3 length: 14 residues. CDR1 and CDR2 from the germline V gene are MNHEY and SMNVEV (reference sequence). CDR3 amino acids: CASSPRLANNEQFF. CDR3 DNA: TGTGCCAGCAGTCCCAGACTAGCTAACAATGAGCAGTTCTTC.

The chain combines TRBV10-3 with TRBJ2-1; no definite D call. This CDR3 is built from 15 residues. Trimming removed 4 bases at V and 4 bases at J, with 14 bases between. Per germline, CDR1 ENHRY and CDR2 SYGVKD. CDR3 region: CAISAQGGPYNEQFF. CDR3 coding DNA: TGTGCCATCAGTGCCCAAGGTGGGCCTTACAATGAGCAGTTCTTC.